What follows describes a single T cell receptor (beta chain). Its antigen is undetermined. V was clipped by 3 bases and J by 5 bases; unmatched bases: 3. Germline loops: CDR1 SGHRS, CDR2 YFSETQ. The CDR3 runs 13 residues. Authors' processing steps: ImmunoSEQ only sent back junction sequences with no quality scores, so filtering was done differently. The data were produced by immunoSEQ multiplex PCR, yet TCRdb's version contains in-frame clones alone and is incomplete. That table supplies the V and J calls and clone size; D and trimming were determined from the DNA. The sample yields hundreds of thousands of clones, less than 80% seen once. The source of the sample is a study of shared clonotypes between healthy human individuals. Findings and limits, study-wide: Lower generation probabilities were found for non-shared clonotypes than for those shared by all four donors. Rarefaction showed that sequencing of sorted subsets was incomplete (despite large depth). The sharing of approximately 5.1% of naive CD4 clonotypes was seen across several donors.

J is TRBJ2-5 and V is TRBV5-1; TRBD2 matches at 8 bases. The material sequenced was memory CD4+ T cells sorted from blood. This sample's subset: CD45RA-negative fraction. The sequence derives from a woman in her twenties or thirties in good health. CDR3 region: CASSSGGRETQYF. The CDR3 nucleotides read TGCGCCAGCAGCTCCGGCGGGAGGGAGACCCAGTACTTC.